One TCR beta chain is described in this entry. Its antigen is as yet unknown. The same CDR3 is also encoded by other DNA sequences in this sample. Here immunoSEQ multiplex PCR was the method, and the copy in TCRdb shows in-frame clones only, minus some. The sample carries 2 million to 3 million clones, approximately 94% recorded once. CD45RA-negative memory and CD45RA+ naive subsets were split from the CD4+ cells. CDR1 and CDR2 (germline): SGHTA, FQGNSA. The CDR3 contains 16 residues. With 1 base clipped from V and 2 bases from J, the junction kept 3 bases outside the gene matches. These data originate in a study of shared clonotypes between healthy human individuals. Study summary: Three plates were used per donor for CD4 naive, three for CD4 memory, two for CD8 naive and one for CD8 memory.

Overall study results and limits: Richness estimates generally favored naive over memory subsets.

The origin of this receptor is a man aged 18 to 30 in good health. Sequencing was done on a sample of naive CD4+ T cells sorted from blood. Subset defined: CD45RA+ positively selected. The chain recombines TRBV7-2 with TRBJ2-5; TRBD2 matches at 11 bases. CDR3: CASSLGLAGGQETQYF. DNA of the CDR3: TGTGCCAGCAGCTTAGGGCTAGCGGGAGGTCAAGAGACCCAGTACTTC. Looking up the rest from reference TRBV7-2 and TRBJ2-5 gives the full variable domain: GAGVSQSPSNKVTEKGKDVELRCDPISGHTALYWYRQSLGQGLEFLIYFQGNSAPDKSGLPSDRFSAERTGGSVSTLTIQRTQQEDSAVYLCASSLGLAGGQETQYFGPGTRLLVL.